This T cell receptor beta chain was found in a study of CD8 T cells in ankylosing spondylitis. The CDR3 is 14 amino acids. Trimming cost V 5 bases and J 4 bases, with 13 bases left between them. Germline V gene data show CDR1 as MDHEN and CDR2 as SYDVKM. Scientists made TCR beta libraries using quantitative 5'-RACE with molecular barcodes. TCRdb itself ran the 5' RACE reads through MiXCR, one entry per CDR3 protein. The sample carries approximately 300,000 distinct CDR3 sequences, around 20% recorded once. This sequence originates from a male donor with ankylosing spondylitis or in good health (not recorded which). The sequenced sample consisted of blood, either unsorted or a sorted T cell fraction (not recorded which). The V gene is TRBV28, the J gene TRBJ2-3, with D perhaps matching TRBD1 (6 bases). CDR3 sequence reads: CASSLQGVPDTQYF. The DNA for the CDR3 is TGTGCCAGCAGTCTACAGGGAGTCCCAGATACGCAGTATTTT.